These T cell receptor beta chains were read from a single sample in a study of shared clonotypes between healthy human individuals. This table comes from immunoSEQ multiplex PCR, and its TCRdb copy is limited to in-frame clones, with some not included. This table has 1.6 million or so clones, approximately 98.5% appearing once. Sequenced material: naive CD4+ T cells sorted from blood. The origin of the receptors is a man aged 30 to 39 in good health. The CDR3 runs from the conserved cysteine through the conserved F or W. D genes are given only for firm matches.

d_gene,v_gene,j_gene,CDR3nt,CDR3aa
TRBD2,TRBV19,TRBJ2-7,TGTGCCAGTAGTCTCCTGACTAGCGGGAACGAGCAGTACTTC,CASSLLTSGNEQYF
.,TRBV2,TRBJ2-5,TGTGCCAGCAGTTTAGAGGTGGAGACCCAGTACTTC,CASSLEVETQYF
.,TRBV11-2,TRBJ2-1,TGTGCCAGCAGCCAGCCGGGGTTCGGACCTTGGAATGAGCAGTTCTTC,CASSQPGFGPWNEQFF
.,TRBV19,TRBJ1-1,TGTGCCAGTAGTATCCCCGGCGGGTGGGGTACTGAAGCTTTCTTT,CASSIPGGWGTEAFF
.,TRBV11-2,TRBJ2-7,TGTGCCAGCAGCTTATTACGAGAAAGGGGTTCCGAGCAGTACTTC,CASSLLRERGSEQYF
TRBD2,TRBV5-1,TRBJ2-6,TGCGCCAGCAGCCCTGGGACTAGCGGTGTCTCTGGGGCCAACGTCCTGACTTTC,CASSPGTSGVSGANVLTF
TRBD1,TRBV7-7,TRBJ2-2,TGTGCCAGCAGCTGGACAGGGTCGAACACCGGGGAGCTGTTTTTT,CASSWTGSNTGELFF
.,TRBV28,TRBJ2-1,TGTGCCAGCAGTAGGCAGTTGGATAGCGGCTACTACAATGAGCAGTTCTTC,CASSRQLDSGYYNEQFF
TRBD2,TRBV7-2,TRBJ2-3,TGTGCCAGCAGCTTGACTAGCGGCACAGATACGCAGTATTTT,CASSLTSGTDTQYF
.,TRBV7-2,TRBJ2-7,TGTGCCAGCAGCTTACTTCGACTACCCTCCGAGCAGTACTTC,CASSLLRLPSEQYF
.,TRBV5-6,TRBJ2-1,TGTGCCAGCAGCTTGGTAGGTGTTTCCGAGCGGTTCTTC,CASSLVGVSERFF
.,TRBV7-2,TRBJ2-1,TGTGCCAGCAGCTTAGTAGCCGGCAATGAGCAGTTCTTC,CASSLVAGNEQFF